This section outlines one T cell receptor beta chain sequence together with its context. Its antigen is not known. Naive CD8 cells comprised CD45RO-negative, CCR7-positively selected cells, excluding terminally differentiated effector memory CD45RA+ cells. The data are from a study of shared clonotypes between healthy human individuals. Study-level points and caveats: Clonotype sharing across donors was expected to vary with sequencing depth.

Sequencing used immunoSEQ multiplex PCR; TCRdb keeps in-frame clones, though not all of them. The sample records 1.5 million to 2.5 million clones, approximately 94% being singletons. Germline values: CDR1 MNHEY, CDR2 SMNVEV (reference sequence). The CDR3 runs to 16 residues. The V gene lost 5 bases and the J gene lost 8 bases, with 22 bases spanning the gap. The sequenced sample consisted of naive CD8+ T cells sorted from blood. This receptor was taken from a man aged 18 to 29 in good health. The rearrangement links TRBV27 to TRBJ2-1; D might be TRBD1 or TRBD2, each matching 5 bases. The CDR3: CASSPGTDLRDDEQFF. The CDR3 DNA reads TGTGCCAGCAGTCCCGGAACCGATTTAAGGGACGATGAGCAGTTCTTC.